This T cell receptor (beta chain) stems from a study of glioma-infiltrating T cells after dendritic cell vaccination. Assay: immunoSEQ multiplex PCR; the TCRdb copy retains only in-frame clones and omits some. The table lists roughly 83,000 clones, around 86% of them singletons. Trimming took off 5 bases at V and 4 bases at J, with 12 bases between the two ends. Germline V gives CDR1 MNHEY, CDR2 SMNVEV (reference sequence). The CDR3 length is 13 residues. The material was blood, obtained before dendritic cell vaccination. This sequence originates from a human donor with glioblastoma. This chain uses TRBV27 with TRBJ2-7; a possible D gene is TRBD2 (5 bases). CDR3 nucleotide sequence: TGTGCCAGCAGTCCAAATCCGGGATACGAGCAGTACTTC. This translates into CASSPNPGYEQYF.